The 16 T cell receptor beta chains presented below share a single source sample, sequenced in a study of control samples from healthy donors and cancer patients. The protocol was immunoSEQ multiplex PCR, while the TCRdb copy is restricted to in-frame clones and leaves out a portion. The sample contains 110,000 to 150,000 clones, roughly 92% of which appear only once. The sequenced sample consisted of blood. The receptors here all came from a man younger than 40 in good health.

The chain is built from TRBV7-6 and TRBJ2-5, with D unclear. This CDR3 has 12 residues. V lost 5 bases to trimming and J lost 7 bases, with 11 bases between them. Looked up from germline, CDR1 is SGHVS and CDR2 is FNYEAQ. CDR3 nucleotides: TGTGCCAGCAGCCCCGTAGCTCCGACCCAGTACTTC. It is translated as CASSPVAPTQYF.

The chain recombines TRBV19 with TRBJ2-3; D gene uncertain. Per germline, CDR1 LNHDA and CDR2 SQIVND (reference sequence). The CDR3 spans 14 residues. V shed 3 bases and J shed 6 bases, with 13 bases lying between them. CDR3 sequence reads: CASSIGSRMDTQYF. The CDR3 nucleotides read TGTGCCAGTAGTATCGGGTCTCGGATGGATACGCAGTATTTT.

The chain is built from TRBV30 and TRBJ2-1; D might be TRBD2 (5 bases). Germline CDR1 GTSNPN, CDR2 SVGIG (reference sequence). Trimming cost V 2 bases and J 8 bases, with 7 bases left between them. The CDR3 consists of 11 residues. CDR3 DNA sequence: TGTGCCTGGAGTTCGCGGGATGAGCAGTTCTTC. It encodes CAWSSRDEQFF.

The rearrangement uses TRBV2 and TRBJ1-1, with D hard to call. This CDR3 spans 11 amino acids. Per germline, CDR1 SNHLY and CDR2 FYNNEI. Trimming cost V 6 bases and J 12 bases, with 14 bases left between them. CDR3 protein: CASRAKVSTFF. Here the CDR3 DNA reads TGTGCCAGCAGAGCGAAGGTTAGCACTTTCTTT.

This chain joins TRBV7-2 and TRBJ2-1, with TRBD2 matching 12 bases. With V trimmed by 6 bases and J by 4 bases, 4 bases remained unmatched. The CDR3 totals 15 residues. CDR1 is SGHTA, CDR2 FQGNSA, per germline. CDR3: CASSYGLAGYNEQFF. The CDR3 region has the DNA TGTGCCAGCAGTTACGGACTAGCGGGGTACAATGAGCAGTTCTTC.

The chain joins TRBV9 to TRBJ1-2; D not resolved. This CDR3 contains 14 residues. With 0 bases removed from V and 8 bases from J, the gap between germline ends came to 14 bases. Looked up from germline, CDR1 is SGDLS and CDR2 is YYNGEE. CDR3 in amino acids: CASSVGHSTGGYTF. Written as DNA, the CDR3 is TGTGCCAGCAGCGTAGGCCACAGCACCGGGGGCTACACCTTC.

This chain uses TRBV11-2 with TRBJ2-7; D call uncertain. The CDR3 extends over 19 amino acids. V gave up 2 bases and J gave up 4 bases, with 27 bases separating them. From germline, CDR1 is SGHAT and CDR2 FQNNGV. CDR3 region: CASSLWTSIFEKDSYEQYF. The CDR3 nucleotides read TGTGCCAGCAGCTTATGGACGAGTATCTTTGAGAAGGATTCTTACGAGCAGTACTTC.

The V call is TRBV7-9, the J call TRBJ1-5; no firm D call. There are 16 residues in the CDR3. From germline, CDR1 is SEHNR and CDR2 FQNEAQ (reference sequence). Trimming removed 3 bases from V and 2 bases from J, with 14 bases in between. The CDR3 loop is CASSLSDPRGNQPQHF. In DNA form, the CDR3 reads TGTGCCAGCAGCTTGTCGGACCCGAGGGGCAATCAGCCCCAGCATTTT.

The chain combines TRBV11-3 with TRBJ2-2, with 12 bases matching TRBD2. Germline values: CDR1 SGHNT, CDR2 YENEEA. There are 18 residues in the CDR3. Germline trimming cut 0 bases from V and 4 bases from J; bases unmatched to any gene: 6. CDR3 nucleotide sequence: TGTGCCAGCAGCTTAGACTCCGGACTAGCGGGGCCCACCGGGGAGCTGTTTTTT. It codes for CASSLDSGLAGPTGELFF.

Written as DNA, the CDR3 is TGTGCCAGCAGTTTCTCGGTGAGCGCAGCTAACTATGGCTACACCTTC. Its protein product is CASSFSVSAANYGYTF. The chain employs TRBV27 and TRBJ1-2; D remains ambiguous. There are 16 residues in the CDR3. Trimming took 3 bases from V and 0 from J, leaving 14 bases between them. Germline CDR1 is MNHEY and CDR2 is SMNVEV (reference sequence).

The rearrangement links TRBV19 to TRBJ2-2; 7 positions agree with TRBD2. V shed 6 bases, J shed 3 bases, and the junction held 7 bases outside the gene matches. The CDR3 is 15 amino acids. Germline V gives CDR1 LNHDA, CDR2 SQIVND (reference sequence). This chain's CDR3 is CASSQGTTHTGELFF. The CDR3 nucleotides are TGTGCCAGTAGCCAAGGGACTACTCACACCGGGGAGCTGTTTTTT.

This clone was seen only once. This chain joins TRBV5-8 and TRBJ2-2; D is unresolved. Germline values: CDR1 SGHTS, CDR2 YDEGEE. V was cut by 4 bases and J by 1 base, with 14 bases left in between. The CDR3 loop spans 16 amino acids. This CDR3 reads CASSRIGTVNTGELFF. CDR3 nucleotide sequence: TGTGCCAGCAGCCGAATTGGTACGGTGAACACCGGGGAGCTGTTTTTT.

V gene TRBV3-1 (or the pseudogene TRBV3-2) combines with J gene TRBJ2-2; 10 nucleotides match TRBD2. Germline loops: CDR1 LGHDT, CDR2 YNNKEL (reference sequence). The CDR3 is made up of 16 amino acids. The ends lost 6 bases at V and 7 bases at J; junction bases unmatched: 11. This chain's CDR3 is CASRGVASGSVGELFF. In DNA, the CDR3 is TGTGCCAGCAGGGGGGTGGCTAGCGGGAGTGTCGGGGAGCTGTTTTTT.

V usage is TRBV28 and J usage is TRBJ2-1; 7 bases fit TRBD1. Germline V gives CDR1 MDHEN, CDR2 SYDVKM. Germline trimming cut 6 bases from V and 8 bases from J; bases unmatched to any gene: 10. CDR3 length equals 14 residues. The chain's CDR3 is CASSVLITGDEQFF. As DNA, the CDR3 is TGTGCCAGCAGCGTACTAATAACAGGGGATGAGCAGTTCTTC.

The rearrangement links TRBV28 to TRBJ2-7; D not certain. Looked up from germline, CDR1 is MDHEN and CDR2 is SYDVKM. Trimming cost V 1 base and J 0 bases, with 10 bases left between them. CDR3 length: 15 residues. CDR3 DNA sequence: TGTGCCAGCAGTTTATTGCGGCAAGGCTCCTACGAGCAGTACTTC. Protein sequence: CASSLLRQGSYEQYF.

The chain combines TRBV9 with TRBJ2-7; 10 bases are a match to TRBD1. Germline trimming cut 4 bases from V and 0 bases from J; bases unmatched to any gene: 4. Germline values: CDR1 SGDLS, CDR2 YYNGEE. The CDR3 spans 15 residues. The CDR3 region has the DNA TGTGCCAGCAGCAGGACAGGGGGTGACTCCTACGAGCAGTACTTC. It translates to CASSRTGGDSYEQYF.